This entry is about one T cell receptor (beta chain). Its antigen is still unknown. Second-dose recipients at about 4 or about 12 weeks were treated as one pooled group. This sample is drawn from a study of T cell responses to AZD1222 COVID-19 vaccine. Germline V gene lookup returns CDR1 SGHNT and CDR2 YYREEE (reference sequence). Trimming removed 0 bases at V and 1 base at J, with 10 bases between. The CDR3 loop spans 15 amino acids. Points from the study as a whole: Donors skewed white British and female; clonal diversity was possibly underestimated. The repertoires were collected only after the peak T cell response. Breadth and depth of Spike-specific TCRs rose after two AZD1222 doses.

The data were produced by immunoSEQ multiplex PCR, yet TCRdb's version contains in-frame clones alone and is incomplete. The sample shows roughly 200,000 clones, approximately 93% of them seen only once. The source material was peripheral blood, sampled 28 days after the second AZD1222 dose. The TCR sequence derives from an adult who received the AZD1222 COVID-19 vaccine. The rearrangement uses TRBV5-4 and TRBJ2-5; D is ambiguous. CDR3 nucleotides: TGTGCCAGCAGCTTGGGCGGCAGGTTCCAAGAGACCCAGTACTTC. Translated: CASSLGGRFQETQYF.